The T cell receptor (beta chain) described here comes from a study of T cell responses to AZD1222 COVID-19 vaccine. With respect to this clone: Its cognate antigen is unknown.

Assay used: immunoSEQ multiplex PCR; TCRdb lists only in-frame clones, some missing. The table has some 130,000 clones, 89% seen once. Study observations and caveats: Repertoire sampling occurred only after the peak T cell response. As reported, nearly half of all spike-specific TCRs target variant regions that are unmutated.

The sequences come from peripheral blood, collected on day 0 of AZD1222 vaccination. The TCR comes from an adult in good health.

Written as DNA, the CDR3 is TGTGCCAGCAGCGTAGGGTCCCTGCCGACGCAGTATTTT. Protein: CASSVGSLPTQYF. The rearrangement uses TRBV9 and TRBJ2-3, with unresolved D. This CDR3 is built from 13 residues. V was trimmed by 0 bases and J by 9 bases, leaving 11 bases between them. From germline, CDR1 is SGDLS and CDR2 YYNGEE.